Presented here are 19 T cell receptor beta chains from one specimen sequenced in a study of T cells in women clearing cervical HPV infection listed by TCRdb under 2018. Library prep was done by the immunoSEQ multiplex PCR assay. In its TCRdb copy, this immuneACCESS table keeps in-frame sequences only and misses some clones. Where compared with another copy, unresolved V genes explain less than half of these, and the others have no known cause. The table for this sample records 30,000 to 35,000 clones. The ten largest clones add up to roughly 1.4% of the sample. The sample was blood buffy coat. These receptors were taken from a woman between 18 and 70 years old with a cervical HPV16 infection that either progressed to CIN3+ or cleared (not recorded which).

Remarks on this clone: The read is 3 residues too short to cover the CDR3 end, so that end is filled in from the germline J gene. The chain couples TRBV6-2 or TRBV6-3 to TRBJ2-7; no firm D call. This CDR3 contains 13 residues. Per germline, CDR1 MNHEY and CDR2 SVGEGT. Trimming pared 0 bases from V and 6 bases from J, leaving 9 bases between. Partial CDR3 DNA: TGTGCCAGCAGTTACTCGGAGCCGGGCGAG. Translation: CASSYSEPGE. The whole CDR3 protein reads CASSYSEPGEQYF.

As for this clone: Read coverage stops 3 residues before the CDR3 terminus; the germline J gene supplies the remainder. This sequence joins TRBV20-1 and TRBJ2-1, with D possibly being TRBD1 (5 bases). Germline V gene sequence: CDR1 DFQATT, CDR2 SNEGSKA (reference sequence). This CDR3 is 14 amino acids long. The V gene lost 1 base and the J gene lost 2 bases, with 9 bases spanning the gap. CDR3 in amino acids: CSARAWGPYNEQFF. Incomplete CDR3 DNA: TGCAGTGCTAGAGCCTGGGGCCCCTACAATGAG.

Comments on this clone: Read data end 3 residues before the CDR3 end; the end is taken from the germline J gene. The chain employs TRBV18 and TRBJ2-3; 8 bases line up with TRBD1. V gave up 3 bases and J gave up 4 bases; unmatched junction bases: 0. The CDR3 runs to 13 residues. CDR1 and CDR2 (germline): KGHSH, LQKENI. CDR3 loop: CASSPTGADTQYF. Partial CDR3 DNA: TGTGCCAGCTCACCGACAGGGGCAGATACG.

Note on this clone: The CDR3 end falls 3 residues outside the read, so it is completed with the germline J gene. The genes are TRBV5-1 and TRBJ2-1, with 8 nucleotides matching TRBD1. Germline trimming cut 5 bases from V and 0 bases from J; bases unmatched to any gene: 4. From germline, CDR1 is SGHRS and CDR2 YFSETQ. This CDR3 has 15 residues. The chain's CDR3 is CASRVDRASYNEQFF. Partial CDR3 DNA: TGCGCCAGCAGAGTGGACAGGGCCTCCTACAATGAG.

As concerns this clone: From the germline J gene comes the end of the CDR3, since the read stops 3 residues before it. The rearrangement uses TRBV10-1 and TRBJ2-7; TRBD1 agrees at 7 bases. Trimming at V came to 8 bases and at J to 3 bases, leaving 4 bases not matched to a gene. Germline CDR1 is WNHNN and CDR2 is SYGVQD (reference sequence). The CDR3 runs to 12 residues. The CDR3 bases that were read are TGCGCCAGCGCCGGGACAGACTACGAG. It translates to CASAGTDYE. The whole CDR3 protein reads CASAGTDYEQYF.

Comments on this clone: Sequencing ends 3 residues short of the CDR3 end; the germline J gene provides the rest. The chain employs TRBV5-6 and TRBJ2-2; D remains unclear. The CDR3 extends over 12 amino acids. Looked up from germline, CDR1 is SGHDT and CDR2 is YYEEEE. V lost 5 bases to trimming and J lost 6 bases, with 8 bases between them. Partial CDR3 DNA: TGTGCCAGCAGTCCTCTTTCCGGGGAG. Its protein is CASSPLSGE. The full CDR3 protein is CASSPLSGELFF.

Turning to this clone: The read is 3 residues too short to cover the CDR3 end, so that end is filled in from the germline J gene. The chain links TRBV2 to TRBJ1-1; TRBD1 aligns across 8 bases. The CDR3 runs 15 residues. J gave up 0 bases and V 11 bases, and 11 bases lay outside the gene matches. Germline V gene sequence: CDR1 SNHLY, CDR2 FYNNEI. The DNA read from the CDR3 is TGTGCCCGCATGGGGACAGGAGTTATGAACACTGAA. Its protein product is CARMGTGVMNTE. The full CDR3 is CARMGTGVMNTEAFF.

As to this clone: The read stops 3 residues short of the end of the CDR3; the missing end is completed from the germline J gene. The chain employs TRBV2 and TRBJ1-1; tentatively, D is TRBD1 (5 bases). Per germline, CDR1 SNHLY and CDR2 FYNNEI. The CDR3 covers 13 residues. Trimming pared 4 bases from V and 6 bases from J, leaving 12 bases between. The sequenced part of the CDR3 DNA is TGTGCCAGCAGTGTCTGGTCGGGGGCTGAA. This encodes CASSVWSGAE. The full CDR3 protein reads CASSVWSGAEAFF. The whole variable domain, filled in from reference TRBV2 and TRBJ1-1, reads EPEVTQTPSHQVTQMGQEVILRCVPISNHLYFYWYRQILGQKVEFLVSFYNNEISEKSEIFDDQFSVERPDGSNFTLKIRSTKLEDSAMYFCASSVWSGAEAFFGQGTRLTVV.

Judged by frequency, this clone is medium-sized. Read sequence stops 3 residues before the CDR3 end, and the germline J gene provides the missing end. The chain links TRBV18 to TRBJ2-2, with D possibly being TRBD2 (5 bases). Trimming pared 8 bases from V and 7 bases from J, leaving 17 bases between. CDR1 and CDR2 from the germline V gene are KGHSH and LQKENI. The CDR3 length is 14 residues. Incomplete CDR3 DNA: TGTGCCAGCACTCCGGGTAGCGATGGCGGGGAG. The encoded protein is CASTPGSDGGE. From start to end, the CDR3 is CASTPGSDGGELFF.

With regard to this clone: From the germline J gene comes the end of the CDR3, since the read stops 3 residues before it. The rearrangement links TRBV6-4 to TRBJ2-1, with D perhaps matching TRBD1 (7 bases). The CDR3 totals 14 residues. Per germline, CDR1 MRHNA and CDR2 SNTAGT. V lost 8 bases, J lost 0 bases, and 11 bases lay in between. CDR3 amino acids: CASAQGGSYNEQFF. The sequenced part of the CDR3 DNA is TGTGCCAGCGCTCAGGGGGGCTCCTACAATGAG.

Of note for this clone: The read terminates 3 residues before the CDR3 end, so the remaining end is supplied by the germline J gene. The chain has TRBV7-3 and TRBJ2-3; D is uncertain. The germline CDR1 and CDR2 sequences are SGHTA and FQGTGA. The CDR3 sequence is 13 residues long. Deletions cut 4 bases from V and 2 bases from J, with 7 bases between. This CDR3 is CASSSVSTDTQYF. CDR3 bases read: TGTGCCAGCAGCTCCGTCTCCACAGATACG. Full variable domain (rest looked up from reference TRBV7-3 and TRBJ2-3): GAGVSQTPSNKVTEKGKYVELRCDPISGHTALYWYRQSLGQGPEFLIYFQGTGAADDSGLPNDRFFAVRPEGSVSTLKIQRTERGDSAVYLCASSSVSTDTQYFGPGTRLTVL.

Details on this clone: The CDR3 end lies 3 residues beyond the end of the read and is filled in from the germline J gene. This chain uses TRBV7-8 with TRBJ2-3, with D perhaps being TRBD1 or TRBD2 (6 bases each). The germline V and J ends were trimmed by 3 bases and 5 bases, with 21 bases remaining between them. CDR1 and CDR2 (germline): SGHVS, FQNEAQ. This CDR3 has 17 amino acids. CDR3 DNA, as far as it was read: TGTGCCAGCAGCTTTGGAGGGGGAGGCGGGCTGGGAGATACG. Its protein product is CASSFGGGGGLGDT. Given in full, the CDR3 is CASSFGGGGGLGDTQYF.

A remark on this clone: Read coverage stops 3 residues before the CDR3 terminus; the germline J gene supplies the remainder. The J gene is TRBJ2-1, the V gene TRBV11-2, with a possible D match to TRBD2 (6 bases). V lost 5 bases and J lost 1, with 12 bases in between. The germline gives CDR1 SGHAT, CDR2 FQNNGV. The CDR3 contains 15 residues. The CDR3 sequence: CASSPWGVSYNEQFF. The DNA read from the CDR3 is TGTGCCAGCAGCCCGTGGGGGGTGTCCTACAATGAG.

Comment on this clone: The read ends 3 residues shy of where the CDR3 ends; the end is completed using the germline J gene. The J gene is TRBJ1-4, the V gene TRBV4-1; TRBD1 matches at 8 bases. The CDR3 spans 15 residues. The germline V gene encodes CDR1 MGHRA and CDR2 YSYEKL. Partial CDR3 DNA: TGCGCCAGCAGCCAAGTGCCAGGGGGCAGCCCAGAA. It is translated as CASSQVPGGSPE. The CDR3 in its entirety is CASSQVPGGSPELFF.

As for this clone: The CDR3 goes on 3 residues after the read ends, and that part is filled in from the germline J gene. The gene calls are TRBV10-1 and TRBJ2-2, with D possibly being TRBD2 (5 bases). CDR1 is WNHNN and CDR2 is SYGVQD in the germline V gene (reference sequence). Trimming took 0 bases from V and 5 from J, leaving 7 bases between them. The CDR3 length is 14 residues. This CDR3 is CASSESQRTGELFF. CDR3 DNA, as far as it was read: TGCGCCAGCAGTGAGTCCCAGCGGACCGGGGAG.

Comment on this clone: Relative to the germline gene, one junction end is altered; a read error may explain this. The read ends 3 residues shy of where the CDR3 ends; the end is completed using the germline J gene. This sample also contains other DNA sequences that code for the same CDR3. This chain connects TRBV7-2 to TRBJ1-3; TRBD1 aligns across 10 bases. Germline V CDR1 and CDR2: SGHTA, FQGNSA. The CDR3 contains 15 residues. The chain's CDR3 is CASSRTDRGGNTIYF. The covered CDR3 bases are TGTGCCAGCAGCCGCACGGACAGGGGGGGAAACACG.

As to this clone: The read terminates 3 residues before the CDR3 end, so the remaining end is supplied by the germline J gene. This rearrangement joins TRBV29-1 to TRBJ1-2, with 10 bases identical to TRBD1. CDR1 SQVTM and CDR2 ANQGSEA come from the germline V gene. The CDR3 runs to 14 residues. V was pared by 5 bases and J by 7 bases, with 10 bases of the junction left unmatched. CDR3 region: CSVTPRQGAAGYTF. The part of the CDR3 DNA that was read is TGCAGCGTTACCCCCCGACAGGGGGCGGCTGGC.

About this clone: The read ends 3 residues before the CDR3 terminus; that terminus is restored from the germline J gene. The chain is built from TRBV7-3 and TRBJ2-7, with 8 bases matching TRBD1. This CDR3 is built from 14 residues. CDR1 is SGHTA, CDR2 FQGTGA, per germline. Trimming removed 2 bases from V and 6 bases from J; junction bases left unmatched: 6. CDR3 protein: CASSLGDRYSEQYF. Partial CDR3 DNA: TGTGCCAGCAGCTTAGGGGACAGGTATTCCGAG.

A note on this clone: From the germline J gene comes the end of the CDR3, since the read stops 3 residues before it. The V and J genes are TRBV20-1 and TRBJ2-1; unclear D gene. CDR1 is DFQATT, CDR2 SNEGSKA, per germline (reference sequence). The CDR3 has 11 amino acids. Trimming stripped 6 bases from V and 4 bases from J, with 7 bases between. The CDR3 reads CSAPTYNEQFF. CDR3 DNA (partial): TGCAGTGCCCCGACTTACAATGAG.